At least ten counts were recorded for the clone carrying this T cell receptor beta chain. The missing CDR3 end, 3 residues past where the read stops, is filled in from the germline J gene. This CDR3 comprises 13 residues. From germline, CDR1 is MDHEN and CDR2 SYDVKM. Only in-frame clones appear in the TCRdb table, and some are missing; sequencing was by immunoSEQ multiplex PCR. The sample is made up of 80,000 or so clones, none counted only once. This record belongs to a study of T cell clonality in common variable immunodeficiency. The rearrangement joins TRBV28 to TRBJ2-4, with 9 nucleotides matching TRBD2. The sequenced sample consisted of peripheral blood mononuclear cells. This TCR was recovered from a person aged 18-69 years in good health. The CDR3 is CASSPLAGWSQYF. The sequenced part of the CDR3 DNA is TGTGCCAGCAGTCCTCTAGCGGGGTGGTCT.